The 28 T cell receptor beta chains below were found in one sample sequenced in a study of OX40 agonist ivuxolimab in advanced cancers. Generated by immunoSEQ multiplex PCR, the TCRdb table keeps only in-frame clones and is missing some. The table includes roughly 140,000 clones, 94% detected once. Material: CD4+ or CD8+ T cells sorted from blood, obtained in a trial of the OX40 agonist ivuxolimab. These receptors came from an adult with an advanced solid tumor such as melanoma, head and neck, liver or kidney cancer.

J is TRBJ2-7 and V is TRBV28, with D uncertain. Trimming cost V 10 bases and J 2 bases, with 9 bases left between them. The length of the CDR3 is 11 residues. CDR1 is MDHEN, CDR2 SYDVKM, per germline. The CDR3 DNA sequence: TGTGCCATCACTGGGGCCTACGAGCAGTACTTC. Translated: CAITGAYEQYF.

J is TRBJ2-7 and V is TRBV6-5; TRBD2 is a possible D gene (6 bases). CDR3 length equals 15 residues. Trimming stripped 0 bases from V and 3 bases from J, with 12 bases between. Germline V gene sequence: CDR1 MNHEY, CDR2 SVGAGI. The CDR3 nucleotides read TGTGCCAGCAGTTACTCCGGGAGACAGAACTACGAGCAGTACTTC. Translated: CASSYSGRQNYEQYF.

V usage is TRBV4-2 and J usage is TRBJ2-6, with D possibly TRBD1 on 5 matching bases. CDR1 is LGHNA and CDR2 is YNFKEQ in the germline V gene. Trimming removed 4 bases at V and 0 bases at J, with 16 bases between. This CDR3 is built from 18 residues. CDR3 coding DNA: TGTGCCAGCAGCCCACAGGTTGACCCTCTCTCTGGGGCCAACGTCCTGACTTTC. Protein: CASSPQVDPLSGANVLTF.

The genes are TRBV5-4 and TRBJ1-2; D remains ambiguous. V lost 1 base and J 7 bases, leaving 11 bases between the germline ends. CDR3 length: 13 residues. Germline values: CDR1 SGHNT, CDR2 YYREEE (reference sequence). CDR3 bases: TGTGCCAGCAGCTTGTTCCACTTAAGTGGCTACACCTTC. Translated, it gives CASSLFHLSGYTF.

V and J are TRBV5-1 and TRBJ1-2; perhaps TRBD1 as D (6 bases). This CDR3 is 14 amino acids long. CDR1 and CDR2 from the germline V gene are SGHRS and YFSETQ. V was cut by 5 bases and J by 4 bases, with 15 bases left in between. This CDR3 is CASRGGGGGYGYTF. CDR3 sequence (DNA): TGCGCCAGCAGAGGAGGGGGAGGTGGCTATGGCTACACCTTC.

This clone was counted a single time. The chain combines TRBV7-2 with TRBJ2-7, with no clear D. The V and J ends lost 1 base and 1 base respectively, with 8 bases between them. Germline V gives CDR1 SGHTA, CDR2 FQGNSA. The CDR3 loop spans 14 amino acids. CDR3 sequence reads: CASSLVQRSYEQYF. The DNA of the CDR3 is TGTGCCAGCAGCTTAGTCCAAAGATCCTACGAGCAGTACTTC. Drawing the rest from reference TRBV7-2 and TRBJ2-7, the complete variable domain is GAGVSQSPSNKVTEKGKDVELRCDPISGHTALYWYRQSLGQGLEFLIYFQGNSAPDKSGLPSDRFSAERTGGSVSTLTIQRTQQEDSAVYLCASSLVQRSYEQYFGPGTRLTVT.

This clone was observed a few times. The CDR3: CAWARGQTNTEAFF. The CDR3 DNA reads as TGTGCCTGGGCCAGGGGACAGACAAACACTGAAGCTTTCTTT. The chain couples TRBV30 to TRBJ1-1; 7 bases match TRBD1. The ends lost 5 bases at V and 2 bases at J; junction bases unmatched: 8. The CDR3 extends over 14 amino acids. Germline-derived CDR1 and CDR2 are GTSNPN and SVGIG (reference sequence).

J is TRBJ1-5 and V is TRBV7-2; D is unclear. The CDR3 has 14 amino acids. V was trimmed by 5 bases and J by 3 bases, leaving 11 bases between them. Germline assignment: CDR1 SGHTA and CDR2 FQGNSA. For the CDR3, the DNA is TGTGCCAGCAGCCTTAGGCAGTACAATCAGCCCCAGCATTTT. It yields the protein CASSLRQYNQPQHF.

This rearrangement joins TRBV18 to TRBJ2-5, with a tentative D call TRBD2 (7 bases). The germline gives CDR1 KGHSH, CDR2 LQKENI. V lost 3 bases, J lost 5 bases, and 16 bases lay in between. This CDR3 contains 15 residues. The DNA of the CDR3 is TGTGCCAGCTCACCGGGAGGGGGACCGTGGGAGACCCAGTACTTC. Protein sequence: CASSPGGGPWETQYF.

CDR3 loop: CASSPKRQTYEQYF. CDR3 nucleotide sequence: TGTGCCAGCAGCCCCAAACGTCAGACCTACGAGCAGTACTTC. The chain is built from TRBV5-6 and TRBJ2-7, with D unclear. V was pared by 4 bases and J by 2 bases, with 13 bases between. Looked up from germline, CDR1 is SGHDT and CDR2 is YYEEEE. The CDR3 is made up of 14 amino acids.

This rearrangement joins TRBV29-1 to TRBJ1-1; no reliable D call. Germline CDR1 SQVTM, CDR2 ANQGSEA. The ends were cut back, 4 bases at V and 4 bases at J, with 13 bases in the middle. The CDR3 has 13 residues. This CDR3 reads CSVGGRLGTEAFF. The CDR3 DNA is TGCAGCGTTGGAGGCCGGTTGGGCACTGAAGCTTTCTTT.

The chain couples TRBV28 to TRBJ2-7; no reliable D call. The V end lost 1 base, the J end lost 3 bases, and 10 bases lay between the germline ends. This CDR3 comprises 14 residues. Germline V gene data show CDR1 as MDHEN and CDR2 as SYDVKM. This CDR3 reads CASSLSGPIYEQYF. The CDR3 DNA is TGTGCCAGCAGTTTATCCGGACCGATCTACGAGCAGTACTTC. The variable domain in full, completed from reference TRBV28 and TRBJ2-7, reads DVKVTQSSRYLVKRTGEKVFLECVQDMDHENMFWYRQDPGLGLRLIYFSYDVKMKEKGDIPEGYSVSREKKERFSLILESASTNQTSMYLCASSLSGPIYEQYFGPGTRLTVT.

The CDR3 sequence is CASSYRPGRTNYGYTF. The CDR3 bases are TGTGCCAGCAGCTACCGTCCAGGGCGGACCAACTATGGCTACACCTTC. V and J are TRBV7-8 and TRBJ1-2, with D maybe TRBD1 (5 bases). The germline CDR1 and CDR2 sequences are SGHVS and FQNEAQ. V was trimmed by 4 bases and J by 2 bases, leaving 17 bases between them. This CDR3 has 16 amino acids. The variable domain in full, with the rest retrieved from reference TRBV7-8 and TRBJ1-2, is GAGVSQSPRYKVAKRGQDVALRCDPISGHVSLFWYQQALGQGPEFLTYFQNEAQLDKSGLPSDRFFAERPEGSVSTLKIQRTQQEDSAVYLCASSYRPGRTNYGYTFGSGTRLTVV.

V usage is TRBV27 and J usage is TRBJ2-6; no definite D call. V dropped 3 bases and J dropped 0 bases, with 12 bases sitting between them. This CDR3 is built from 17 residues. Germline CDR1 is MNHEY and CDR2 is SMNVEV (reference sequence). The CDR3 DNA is TGTGCCAGCAGTTTGCGTGGGGTAGTCTCTGGGGCCAACGTCCTGACTTTC. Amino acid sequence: CASSLRGVVSGANVLTF. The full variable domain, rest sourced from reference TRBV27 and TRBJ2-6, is EAQVTQNPRYLITVTGKKLTVTCSQNMNHEYMSWYRQDPGLGLRQIYYSMNVEVTDKGDVPEGYKVSRKEKRNFPLILESPSPNQTSLYFCASSLRGVVSGANVLTFGAGSRLTVL.

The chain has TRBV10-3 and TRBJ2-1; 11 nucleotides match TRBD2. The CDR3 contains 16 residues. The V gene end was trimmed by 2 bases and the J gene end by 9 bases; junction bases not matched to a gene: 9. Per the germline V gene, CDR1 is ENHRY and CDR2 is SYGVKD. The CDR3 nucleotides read TGTGCCATCAGTGAGCGCCTAGCGGGAGGATGGGGTGAGCAGTTCTTC. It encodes CAISERLAGGWGEQFF.

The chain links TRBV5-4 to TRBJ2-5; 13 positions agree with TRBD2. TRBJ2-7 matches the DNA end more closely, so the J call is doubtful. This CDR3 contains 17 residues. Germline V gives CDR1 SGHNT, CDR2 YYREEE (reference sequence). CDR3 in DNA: TGTGCCAGCAGTCAGGGACTAGCGGGACCTCCTTCCTACGAGCAGTACTTC. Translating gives CASSQGLAGPPSYEQYF.

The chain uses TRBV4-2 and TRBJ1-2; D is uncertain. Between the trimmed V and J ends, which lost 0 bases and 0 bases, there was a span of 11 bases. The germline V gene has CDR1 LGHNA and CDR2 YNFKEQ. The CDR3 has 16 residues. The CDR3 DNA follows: TGTGCCAGCAGCCAAGATGTGGCAGTTGCTAACTATGGCTACACCTTC. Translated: CASSQDVAVANYGYTF.

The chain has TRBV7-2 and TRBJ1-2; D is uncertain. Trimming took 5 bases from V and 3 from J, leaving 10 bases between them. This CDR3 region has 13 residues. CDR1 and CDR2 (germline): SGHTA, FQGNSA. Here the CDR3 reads CASSRRRDYGYTF. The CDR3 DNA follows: TGTGCCAGCAGCCGCCGGCGAGACTATGGCTACACCTTC.

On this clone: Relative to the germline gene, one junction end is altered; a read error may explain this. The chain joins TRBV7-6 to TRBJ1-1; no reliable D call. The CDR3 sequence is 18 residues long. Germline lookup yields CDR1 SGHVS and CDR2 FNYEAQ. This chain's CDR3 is CASSLAGKVEERNTEASF. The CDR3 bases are TGTGCCAGCAGCTTAGCGGGGAAAGTGGAGGAAAGGAACACTGAAGCTTCCTTT.

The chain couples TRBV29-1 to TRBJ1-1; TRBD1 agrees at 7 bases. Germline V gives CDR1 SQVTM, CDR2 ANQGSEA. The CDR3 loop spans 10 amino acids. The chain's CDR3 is CSGGTVEAFF. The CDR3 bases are TGCAGTGGGGGGACAGTCGAAGCTTTCTTT.

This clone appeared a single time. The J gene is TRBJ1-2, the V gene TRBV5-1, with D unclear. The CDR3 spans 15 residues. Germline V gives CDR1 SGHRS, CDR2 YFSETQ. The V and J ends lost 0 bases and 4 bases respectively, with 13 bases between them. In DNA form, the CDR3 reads TGCGCCAGCAGCTTGGGGCACAACGAGGGCTATGGCTACACCTTC. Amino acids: CASSLGHNEGYGYTF.

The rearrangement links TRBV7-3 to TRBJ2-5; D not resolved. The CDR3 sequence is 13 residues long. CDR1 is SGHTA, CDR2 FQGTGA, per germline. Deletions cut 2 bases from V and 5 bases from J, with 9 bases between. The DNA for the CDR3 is TGTGCCAGCAGCTTAGCCAGGCTGGAGACCCAGTACTTC. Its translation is CASSLARLETQYF.

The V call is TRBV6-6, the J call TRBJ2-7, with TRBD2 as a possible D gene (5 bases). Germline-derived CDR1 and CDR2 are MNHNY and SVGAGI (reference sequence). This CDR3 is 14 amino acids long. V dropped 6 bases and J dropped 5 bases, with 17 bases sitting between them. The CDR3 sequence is CASRPRTSSHEQYF. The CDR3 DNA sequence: TGTGCCAGCAGACCTAGGACTTCTTCCCACGAGCAGTACTTC.

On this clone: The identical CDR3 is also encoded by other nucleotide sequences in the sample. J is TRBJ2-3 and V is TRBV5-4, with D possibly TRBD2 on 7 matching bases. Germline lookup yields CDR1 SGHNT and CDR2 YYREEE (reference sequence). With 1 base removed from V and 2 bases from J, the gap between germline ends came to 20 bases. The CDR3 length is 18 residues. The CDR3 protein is CASSLRVGGGGHTDTQYF. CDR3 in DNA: TGTGCCAGCAGCTTGAGGGTGGGGGGCGGGGGACACACAGATACGCAGTATTTT. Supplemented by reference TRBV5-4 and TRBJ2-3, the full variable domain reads ETGVTQSPTHLIKTRGQQVTLRCSSQSGHNTVSWYQQALGQGPQFIFQYYREEENGRGNFPPRFSGLQFPNYSSELNVNALELDDSALYLCASSLRVGGGGHTDTQYFGPGTRLTVL.

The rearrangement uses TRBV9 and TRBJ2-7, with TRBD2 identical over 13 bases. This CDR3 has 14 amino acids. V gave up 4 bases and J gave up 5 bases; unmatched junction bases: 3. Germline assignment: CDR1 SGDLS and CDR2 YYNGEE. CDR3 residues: CASSTGLAGDEQYF. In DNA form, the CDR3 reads TGTGCCAGCAGCACCGGACTAGCGGGAGACGAGCAGTACTTC.

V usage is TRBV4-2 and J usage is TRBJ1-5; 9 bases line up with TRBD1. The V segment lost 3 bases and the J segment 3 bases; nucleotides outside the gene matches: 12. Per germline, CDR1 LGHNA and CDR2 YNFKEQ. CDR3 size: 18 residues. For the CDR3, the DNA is TGTGCCAGCAGCCATGCTTACACTCGGGACAGGGTCAATCAGCCCCAGCATTTT. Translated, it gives CASSHAYTRDRVNQPQHF.

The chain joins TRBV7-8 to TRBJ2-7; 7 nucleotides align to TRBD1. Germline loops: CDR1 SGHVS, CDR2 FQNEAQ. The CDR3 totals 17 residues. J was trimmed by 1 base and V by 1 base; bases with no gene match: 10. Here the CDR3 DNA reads TGTGCCAGCAGCTTAGTATACCCAGGGGGTACGTCCTACGAGCAGTACTTC. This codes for CASSLVYPGGTSYEQYF.

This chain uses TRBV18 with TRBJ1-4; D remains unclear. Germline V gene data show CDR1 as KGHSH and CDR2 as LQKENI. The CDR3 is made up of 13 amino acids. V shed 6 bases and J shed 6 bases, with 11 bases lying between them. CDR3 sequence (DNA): TGTGCCAGCTCTCCCGGGTTTTATGAAAAACTGTTTTTT. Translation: CASSPGFYEKLFF.